This entry lists 30 T cell receptor beta chains sequenced from one sample in a study of shared clonotypes between healthy human individuals. TCRdb keeps only in-frame clones here, not all; method: immunoSEQ multiplex PCR. The sample has about 2.4 million clones, around 90% seen once. Sequencing input: naive CD4+ T cells sorted from blood. Subset indicated: CD45RA+ positively selected. Source of these receptors: a man younger than 35 in good health.

The chain has TRBV28 and TRBJ2-7; 8 nucleotides align to TRBD2. Germline trimming cut 8 bases from V and 10 bases from J; bases unmatched to any gene: 13. The CDR3 length is 13 residues. Germline CDR1 is MDHEN and CDR2 is SYDVKM. The CDR3 region is CASLKSGGREQYF. Written as DNA, the CDR3 is TGTGCCAGCTTAAAATCGGGGGGGCGGGAACAGTACTTC.

The chain employs TRBV6-5 and TRBJ2-2, with D perhaps given as TRBD1 or TRBD2 (5 bases each). Germline V CDR1 and CDR2: MNHEY, SVGAGI. V gave up 6 bases and J gave up 1 base, with 12 bases separating them. There are 15 residues in the CDR3. This CDR3 is CASSHGAKNTGELFF. The CDR3 nucleotides read TGTGCCAGCAGCCACGGGGCAAAGAACACCGGGGAGCTGTTTTTT.

The rearrangement uses TRBV9 and TRBJ1-5; D is unclear. The CDR3 is 14 residues long. Trimming took 2 bases from V and 8 from J, leaving 14 bases between them. Germline V gives CDR1 SGDLS, CDR2 YYNGEE. CDR3 amino acids: CASSVGGPGEPQHF. The CDR3 DNA sequence: TGTGCCAGCAGCGTTGGAGGGCCTGGCGAGCCCCAGCATTTT.

This chain connects TRBV18 to TRBJ2-3, with D tentatively TRBD1 or TRBD2 (6 bases each). V was pared by 1 base and J by 1 base, with 9 bases between. Germline CDR1 is KGHSH and CDR2 is LQKENI. This CDR3 has 15 amino acids. The CDR3 nucleotides read TGTGCCAGCTCACCACGGGGGGCTGGCACAGATACGCAGTATTTT. It translates to CASSPRGAGTDTQYF. Together with reference TRBV18 and TRBJ2-3, the CDR3 gives the full variable domain: NAGVMQNPRHLVRRRGQEARLRCSPMKGHSHVYWYRQLPEEGLKFMVYLQKENIIDESGMPKERFSAEFPKEGPSILRIQQVVRGDSAAYFCASSPRGAGTDTQYFGPGTRLTVL.

The chain carries TRBV7-3 and TRBJ2-3; possible D gene TRBD2, 5 bases. Trimming cost V 6 bases and J 1 base, with 8 bases left between them. CDR1 SGHTA and CDR2 FQGTGA come from the germline V gene. The CDR3 spans 13 residues. The CDR3: CASSTGGTDTQYF. CDR3 in DNA: TGTGCCAGCAGTACCGGGGGCACAGATACGCAGTATTTT.

Remarks on this clone: One end of the junction does not line up with germline, which may come from a read error. The rearrangement links TRBV28 to TRBJ2-1; 7 nucleotides line up with TRBD2. The germline V gene has CDR1 MDHEN and CDR2 SYDVKM. The CDR3 is 13 amino acids. The CDR3 loop reads CASTSLGGWDAIF. CDR3 bases: TGTGCCAGCACCTCCTTGGGAGGGTGGGACGCGATCTTC.

This clone was counted a single time. The chain carries TRBV18 and TRBJ2-3; tentative D call: TRBD2 (6 bases). This CDR3 is 16 amino acids long. Trimming took 4 bases from V and 1 from J, leaving 15 bases between them. In germline, CDR1 is KGHSH, CDR2 LQKENI. The CDR3 protein is CASSQLQGGGTDTQYF. CDR3 bases: TGTGCCAGCTCACAACTTCAGGGAGGAGGCACAGATACGCAGTATTTT.

The chain joins TRBV19 to TRBJ2-7; D remains unclear. V shed 2 bases and J shed 0 bases, with 11 bases lying between them. The CDR3 runs to 15 residues. Germline CDR1 and CDR2: LNHDA and SQIVND (reference sequence). CDR3 sequence reads: CASSIQRVPSYEQYF. CDR3 sequence (DNA): TGTGCCAGTAGTATACAAAGGGTGCCCTCCTACGAGCAGTACTTC.

The rearrangement joins TRBV7-2 to TRBJ1-2; maybe TRBD1 (6 bases). Trimming cost V 5 bases and J 0 bases, with 10 bases left between them. Looked up from germline, CDR1 is SGHTA and CDR2 is FQGNSA. The CDR3 loop spans 14 amino acids. CDR3 loop: CASSPDSTNYGYTF. CDR3 nucleotide sequence: TGTGCCAGCAGCCCGGACAGCACTAACTATGGCTACACCTTC.

The chain carries TRBV11-2 and TRBJ2-5, with TRBD2 as a possible D gene (6 bases). V was clipped by 1 base and J by 7 bases, with 16 bases between them. In germline, CDR1 is SGHAT, CDR2 FQNNGV. This CDR3 region has 15 residues. The CDR3 region is CASSLAGTALGTQYF. CDR3 DNA sequence: TGTGCCAGCAGCTTAGCCGGGACTGCTCTCGGGACCCAGTACTTC.

The chain uses TRBV18 and TRBJ2-1; 8 positions match TRBD1. Germline V gene lookup returns CDR1 KGHSH and CDR2 LQKENI. The CDR3 contains 14 residues. V gave up 4 bases and J gave up 8 bases; unmatched junction bases: 7. Written as DNA, the CDR3 is TGTGCCAGCTCACAGACAGGGGTTGGCTATGAGCAGTTCTTC. Its translation: CASSQTGVGYEQFF.

The rearrangement links TRBV28 to TRBJ1-6; D perhaps matches TRBD1 (6 bases). The CDR3 sequence is 15 residues long. Trimming cost V 6 bases and J 10 bases, with 19 bases left between them. Germline CDR1 and CDR2: MDHEN and SYDVKM. CDR3 sequence reads: CASSPIQGARSPLHF. The CDR3 DNA sequence: TGTGCCAGCAGCCCAATACAGGGCGCGAGGTCACCCCTCCACTTT.

J is TRBJ2-7 and V is TRBV29-1; 11 bases align to TRBD1. Germline V CDR1 and CDR2: SQVTM, ANQGSEA. The V gene end was trimmed by 6 bases and the J gene end by 2 bases; junction bases not matched to a gene: 3. The CDR3 sequence is 13 residues long. CDR3 sequence reads: CSVGDRGTYEQYF. The CDR3 DNA reads TGCAGCGTCGGGGACAGGGGGACCTACGAGCAGTACTTC.

The rearrangement uses TRBV4-1 and TRBJ2-3, with D uncertain. The V gene's germline CDR1 is MGHRA and CDR2 YSYEKL. The ends were cut back, 4 bases at V and 0 bases at J, with 14 bases in the middle. CDR3 length equals 16 residues. For the CDR3, the DNA is TGCGCCAGCAGCCCCTACAGTACTTTTAGCACAGATACGCAGTATTTT. Protein product: CASSPYSTFSTDTQYF.

The chain joins TRBV5-5 to TRBJ2-5; 8 bases are a match to TRBD1. V lost 1 base and J lost 1; bases outside the gene matches: 6. Germline V lookup: CDR1 SGHKS, CDR2 YYEKEE (reference sequence). The CDR3 extends over 16 amino acids. The CDR3 sequence is CASSLRQGAAQETQYF. DNA of the CDR3: TGTGCCAGCAGCTTGCGCCAGGGGGCGGCCCAAGAGACCCAGTACTTC.

This sequence joins TRBV18 and TRBJ2-3, with a weak D call TRBD1 (6 bases). The V gene's germline CDR1 is KGHSH and CDR2 LQKENI. Trimming removed 7 bases at V and 0 bases at J, with 8 bases between. The CDR3 contains 13 residues. The CDR3 DNA reads as TGTGCCAGCTACGGACAGAGCACAGATACGCAGTATTTT. Amino acid sequence: CASYGQSTDTQYF.

The chain combines TRBV30 with TRBJ1-1, with D possibly TRBD1 on 5 matching bases. Trimming pared 0 bases from V and 0 bases from J, leaving 8 bases between. The CDR3 is made up of 14 amino acids. Germline CDR1 reads GTSNPN; CDR2 reads SVGIG (reference sequence). The CDR3 DNA follows: TGTGCCTGGAGTGTACAACAGGTGAACACTGAAGCTTTCTTT. As protein: CAWSVQQVNTEAFF.

In DNA form, the CDR3 reads TGTGCCAGTAGTCCACAGGAACTCGGGAACTATGGCTACACCTTC. This encodes CASSPQELGNYGYTF. This chain links TRBV19 with TRBJ1-2; D may be TRBD1 (5 bases). This CDR3 comprises 15 residues. CDR1 is LNHDA and CDR2 is SQIVND in the germline V gene (reference sequence). V gave up 5 bases and J gave up 2 bases, with 15 bases separating them. Based on the CDR3 plus reference TRBV19 and TRBJ1-2, the full variable domain is DGGITQSPKYLFRKEGQNVTLSCEQNLNHDAMYWYRQDPGQGLRLIYYSQIVNDFQKGDIAEGYSVSREKKESFPLTVTSAQKNPTAFYLCASSPQELGNYGYTFGSGTRLTVV.

This clone was observed a few times. Different DNA sequences within this sample yield the same CDR3. The V call is TRBV9, the J call TRBJ1-1, with D unresolved. Trimming left V 2 bases short and J 4 bases short, with 9 bases between. This CDR3 comprises 13 residues. From germline, CDR1 is SGDLS and CDR2 YYNGEE. CDR3 in DNA: TGTGCCAGCAGCGTGGATCCAGGCACTGAAGCTTTCTTT. Protein: CASSVDPGTEAFF.

The chain uses TRBV7-8 and TRBJ2-1, with D unclear. Germline V CDR1 and CDR2: SGHVS, FQNEAQ. V was trimmed by 5 bases and J by 10 bases, leaving 9 bases between them. This CDR3 has 11 amino acids. The CDR3 DNA reads as TGTGCCAGCAGCCCCCAATGGGAGCAGTTCTTC. The encoded protein is CASSPQWEQFF. The full variable domain, with the rest looked up from reference TRBV7-8 and TRBJ2-1, is GAGVSQSPRYKVAKRGQDVALRCDPISGHVSLFWYQQALGQGPEFLTYFQNEAQLDKSGLPSDRFFAERPEGSVSTLKIQRTQQEDSAVYLCASSPQWEQFFGPGTRLTVL.

To note about this clone: Additional DNA sequences in this sample encode the identical CDR3. The CDR3 DNA reads TGCGCCAGCAGCATCGGACAGGGAACAGATACGCAGTATTTT. Its translation: CASSIGQGTDTQYF. The chain recombines TRBV5-1 with TRBJ2-3, with TRBD1 matching over 8 bases. V shed 4 bases and J 3 bases; nucleotides not matched to a gene: 4. CDR1 and CDR2 (germline): SGHRS, YFSETQ. This CDR3 is 14 amino acids long.

V and J are TRBV10-1 and TRBJ2-7, with D tentatively TRBD1 or TRBD2 (5 bases each). Germline values: CDR1 WNHNN, CDR2 SYGVQD (reference sequence). V gave up 4 bases and J gave up 4 bases, with 17 bases separating them. CDR3 size: 15 residues. DNA for the CDR3: TGCGCCAGCAGTGCGAGGGATAAGGGGTCATACGAGCAGTACTTC. Translation gives CASSARDKGSYEQYF.

This chain connects TRBV30 to TRBJ2-5; D is unresolved. V shed 0 bases and J shed 2 bases, with 7 bases lying between them. The CDR3 is 13 amino acids. The germline gives CDR1 GTSNPN, CDR2 SVGIG (reference sequence). The CDR3 DNA is TGTGCCTGGAGTGTCAAGGGACAAGAGACCCAGTACTTC. It encodes CAWSVKGQETQYF.

V usage is TRBV2 and J usage is TRBJ2-2; TRBD1 agrees at 8 bases. This CDR3 spans 15 amino acids. Germline CDR1 is SNHLY and CDR2 is FYNNEI. Germline trimming cut 6 bases from V and 3 bases from J; bases unmatched to any gene: 6. The CDR3 DNA reads TGTGCCAGCAGGGGCAGGGGGCGCGACACCGGGGAGCTGTTTTTT. Translating it yields CASRGRGRDTGELFF.

Only one count was recorded for this clone. The chain uses TRBV6-5 and TRBJ2-7; perhaps TRBD1 as D (5 bases). The CDR3 loop spans 11 amino acids. The germline gives CDR1 MNHEY, CDR2 SVGAGI. V was cut by 4 bases and J by 10 bases, with 11 bases left in between. CDR3 residues: CASSSPGQQYF. The CDR3, as DNA: TGTGCCAGCAGTTCCCCCGGACAACAGTACTTC.

The V and J genes are TRBV4-2 and TRBJ1-5; TRBD1 might be the D (6 bases). Germline-derived CDR1 and CDR2 are LGHNA and YNFKEQ. The CDR3 consists of 15 residues. Trimming pared 1 base from V and 9 bases from J, leaving 16 bases between. Here the CDR3 DNA reads TGTGCCAGCAGCCAAGGGACAGAGGCTCTAAGGCCCCAGCATTTT. Amino acid sequence: CASSQGTEALRPQHF.

The chain is built from TRBV5-1 and TRBJ2-1; 11 positions agree with TRBD2. Trimming cost V 3 bases and J 7 bases; bases outside gene matches: 6. The CDR3 length is 15 residues. CDR1 and CDR2 from the germline V gene are SGHRS and YFSETQ. CDR3 sequence (DNA): TGCGCCAGCAGCTCCCTAGCGGGAGGCGATAATGAGCAGTTCTTC. This translates into CASSSLAGGDNEQFF. Filled out from reference TRBV5-1 and TRBJ2-1, the complete variable domain reads KAGVTQTPRYLIKTRGQQVTLSCSPISGHRSVSWYQQTPGQGLQFLFEYFSETQRNKGNFPGRFSGRQFSNSRSEMNVSTLELGDSALYLCASSSLAGGDNEQFFGPGTRLTVL.

The V call is TRBV28, the J call TRBJ2-7, with D perhaps TRBD1 (6 bases). Trimming left V 6 bases short and J 0 bases short, with 15 bases between. The germline CDR1 and CDR2 sequences are MDHEN and SYDVKM. CDR3 length: 15 residues. The CDR3 DNA reads as TGTGCCAGCAGAACTCCAGGGGAGCCCTCCTACGAGCAGTACTTC. Its translation is CASRTPGEPSYEQYF.

The chain is built from TRBV6-6 and TRBJ1-1; 7 nucleotides align to TRBD1. Germline loops: CDR1 MNHNY, CDR2 SVGAGI (reference sequence). The CDR3 has 15 residues. Trimming took 6 bases from V and 0 from J; bases not matched to a gene: 7. CDR3 in DNA: TGTGCCAGCAGACAGGGGTTGGTCATGAACACTGAAGCTTTCTTT. Its protein is CASRQGLVMNTEAFF.

The chain has TRBV7-9 and TRBJ1-4, with unresolved D. The V and J ends lost 5 bases and 7 bases respectively, with 8 bases between them. The germline V gene has CDR1 SEHNR and CDR2 FQNEAQ (reference sequence). The CDR3 has 12 amino acids. In nucleotides, the CDR3 is TGTGCCAGCAGCGCTTTGACTGAAAAACTGTTTTTT. Translated: CASSALTEKLFF.